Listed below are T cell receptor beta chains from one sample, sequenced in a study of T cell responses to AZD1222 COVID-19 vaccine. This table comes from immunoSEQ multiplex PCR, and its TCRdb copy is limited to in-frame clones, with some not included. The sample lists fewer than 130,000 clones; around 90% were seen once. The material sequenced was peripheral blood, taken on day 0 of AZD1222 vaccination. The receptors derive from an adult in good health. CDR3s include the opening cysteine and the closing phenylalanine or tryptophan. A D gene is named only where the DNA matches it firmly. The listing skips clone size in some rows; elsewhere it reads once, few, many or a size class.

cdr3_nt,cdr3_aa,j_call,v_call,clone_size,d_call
TGTGCCAGCAGTCCCCGGCGGATCAATCAGCCCCAGCATTTT,CASSPRRINQPQHF,TRBJ1-5,TRBV28,-,-
TGTGCCACCAGCAGAGCCCCCCTCGGGGAAAGCTCCTACGAGCAGTACTTC,CATSRAPLGESSYEQYF,TRBJ2-7,TRBV15,once,-
TGTGCCAGCAGCGGCCCCCGGGACAGGGCCACTGAAGCTTTCTTT,CASSGPRDRATEAFF,TRBJ1-1,TRBV9,-,TRBD1
TGCAGCGTTGAAGGGTCTAGCGAAAGCTCCTACGAGCAGTACTTC,CSVEGSSESSYEQYF,TRBJ2-7,TRBV29-1,-,-
TGTGCCAGCAGTTTGGCAGATACGCAGTATTTT,CASSLADTQYF,TRBJ2-3,TRBV7-9,once,-
TGTGCCAGCAGTGCGGACAGGGGCACCGGGGAGCTGTTTTTT,CASSADRGTGELFF,TRBJ2-2,TRBV25-1,-,TRBD1
TGTGCCAGCAGTGACAGCCTTGCCAATCAGCCCCAGCATTTT,CASSDSLANQPQHF,TRBJ1-5,TRBV2,-,-
TGTGCCATCAGTGAGTCGTGGGGGGGGGCAGATACGCAGTATTTT,CAISESWGGADTQYF,TRBJ2-3,TRBV10-3,-,TRBD2
TGTGCCAGCGGGGACAGGGGGCGAGAAAAACTGTTTTTT,CASGDRGREKLFF,TRBJ1-4,TRBV11-2,-,TRBD1
TGTGCCAGCAGCCAAGATAGGAGCAATGGCTACACCTTC,CASSQDRSNGYTF,TRBJ1-2,TRBV3-1/TRBV3-2,once,-
TGTGCCTGGAGAAGGGGCTCGGGGCAGCCCCAGCATTTT,CAWRRGSGQPQHF,TRBJ1-5,TRBV30,-,-
TGTGCCAGCAGCGTAGGGGGAGTCAATGAGCAGTTCTTC,CASSVGGVNEQFF,TRBJ2-1,TRBV5-4,few,-
TGCAGCGTTGCCGACAGGGGAAGTTTCCACGAGCAGTACTTC,CSVADRGSFHEQYF,TRBJ2-7,TRBV29-1,-,TRBD1
TGTGCCGGACTACCGGGGGGGGCCAGCAATCAGCCCCAGCATTTT,CAGLPGGASNQPQHF,TRBJ1-5,TRBV28,-,-
TGTGCCAGCAACAGGACAGGGAGCTCCTATAATTCACCCCTCCACTTT,CASNRTGSSYNSPLHF,TRBJ1-6,TRBV6-4,-,TRBD1
TGTGCCAGTAGCTCGACCGGGACAGGAACCTATGGCTACACCTTC,CASSSTGTGTYGYTF,TRBJ1-2,TRBV19,once,TRBD1
TGTGCCAGCAGCTTGGGGGGGGCCATCGCCGGGGAGCTGTTTTTT,CASSLGGAIAGELFF,TRBJ2-2,TRBV11-2,once,-
TGTGCCAGCAGAGTACTGAGTGAGACCTCCTACGAGCAGTACTTC,CASRVLSETSYEQYF,TRBJ2-7,TRBV2,-,-
TGTGCCAGCAGGGGTTTATCAGCGGGGGGAGGTGAGACCCAGTACTTC,CASRGLSAGGGETQYF,TRBJ2-5,TRBV11-3,once,TRBD2
TGTGCCAGCAGCCCCCCCCGCGGCACACAGCCTGATAACTATGGCTACACCTTC,CASSPPRGTQPDNYGYTF,TRBJ1-2,TRBV7-8,-,-
TGTGCCAGCAGTGAAGCGCTAGCAAGGAACACCGGGGAGCTGTTTTTT,CASSEALARNTGELFF,TRBJ2-2,TRBV6-1,few,-
TGCGCCAGCAGCCAAGTAGGGACAGGACCTCCCTATGGCTACACCTTC,CASSQVGTGPPYGYTF,TRBJ1-2,TRBV4-1,-,TRBD1
TGTGCCAGCAGTCCCCGGTTGGTTGCTGAAAAACTGTTTTTT,CASSPRLVAEKLFF,TRBJ1-4,TRBV28,few,-
TGTGCCACCAGCAGAGATGTGGGCTTACTAAAAGAGACCCAGTACTTC,CATSRDVGLLKETQYF,TRBJ2-5,TRBV15,-,-
TGTGCCAGTAGTAACGACAGGGTGAGAGATTCACCCCTCCACTTT,CASSNDRVRDSPLHF,TRBJ1-6,TRBV19,-,TRBD1
TGTGCCTGGTCAGACAGGGATGGGTGGCAGCCCCAGCATTTT,CAWSDRDGWQPQHF,TRBJ1-5,TRBV30,-,TRBD1